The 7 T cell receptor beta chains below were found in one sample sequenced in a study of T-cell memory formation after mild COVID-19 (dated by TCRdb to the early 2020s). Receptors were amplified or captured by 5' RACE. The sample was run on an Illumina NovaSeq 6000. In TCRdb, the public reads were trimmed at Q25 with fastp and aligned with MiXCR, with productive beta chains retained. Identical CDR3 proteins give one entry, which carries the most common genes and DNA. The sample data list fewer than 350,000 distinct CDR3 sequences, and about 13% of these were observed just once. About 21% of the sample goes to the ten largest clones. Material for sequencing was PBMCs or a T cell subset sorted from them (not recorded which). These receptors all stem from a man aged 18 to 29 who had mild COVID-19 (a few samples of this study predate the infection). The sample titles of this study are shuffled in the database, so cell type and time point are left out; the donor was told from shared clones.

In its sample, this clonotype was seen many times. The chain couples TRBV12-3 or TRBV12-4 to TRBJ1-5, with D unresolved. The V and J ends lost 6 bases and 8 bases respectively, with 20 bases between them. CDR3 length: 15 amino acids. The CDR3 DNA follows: TGTGCCAGCAGCTCCGCCGGAGGGTGGGTAGAGCCCCAGCATTTT. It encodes CASSSAGGWVEPQHF.

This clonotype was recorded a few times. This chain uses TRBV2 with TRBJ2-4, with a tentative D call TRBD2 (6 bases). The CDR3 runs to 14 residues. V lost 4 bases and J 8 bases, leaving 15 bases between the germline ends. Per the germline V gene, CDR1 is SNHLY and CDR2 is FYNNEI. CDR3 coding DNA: TGTGCCAGCAGTGCGGGCTATCGCGGGGACATTCAGTACTTC. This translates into CASSAGYRGDIQYF.

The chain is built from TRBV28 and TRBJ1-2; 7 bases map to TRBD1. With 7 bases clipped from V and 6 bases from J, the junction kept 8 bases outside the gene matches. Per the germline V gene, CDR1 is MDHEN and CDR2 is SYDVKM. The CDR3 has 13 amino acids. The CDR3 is CASTEDRPNGYTF. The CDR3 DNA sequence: TGTGCCAGCACCGAGGACAGGCCGAATGGCTACACCTTC.

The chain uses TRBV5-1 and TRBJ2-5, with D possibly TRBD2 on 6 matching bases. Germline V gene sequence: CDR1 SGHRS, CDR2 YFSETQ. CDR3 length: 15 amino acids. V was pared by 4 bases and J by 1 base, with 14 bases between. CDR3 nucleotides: TGCGCCAGCAGCACAGGTTCAGCGGGCCAAGAGACCCAGTACTTC. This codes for CASSTGSAGQETQYF.

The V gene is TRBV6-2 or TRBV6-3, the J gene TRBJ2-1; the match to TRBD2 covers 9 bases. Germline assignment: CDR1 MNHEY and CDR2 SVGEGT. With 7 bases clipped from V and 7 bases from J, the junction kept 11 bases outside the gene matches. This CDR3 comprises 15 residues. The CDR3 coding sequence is TGTGCCAGCAATCGACCTAGCGGGGATTTAAATGAGCAGTTCTTC. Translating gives CASNRPSGDLNEQFF.

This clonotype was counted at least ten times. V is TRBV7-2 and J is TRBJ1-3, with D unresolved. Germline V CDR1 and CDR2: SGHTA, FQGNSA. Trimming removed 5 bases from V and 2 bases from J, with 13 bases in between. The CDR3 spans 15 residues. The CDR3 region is CASSLATGTGNTIYF. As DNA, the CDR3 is TGTGCCAGCAGCCTTGCTACTGGAACTGGAAACACCATATATTTT.

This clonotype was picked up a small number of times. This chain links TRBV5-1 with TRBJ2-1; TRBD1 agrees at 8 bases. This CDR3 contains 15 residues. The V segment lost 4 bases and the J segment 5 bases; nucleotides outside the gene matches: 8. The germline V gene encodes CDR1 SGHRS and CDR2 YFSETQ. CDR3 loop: CASSALGQENNEQFF. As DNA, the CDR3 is TGCGCCAGCAGCGCCTTGGGACAGGAGAACAATGAGCAGTTCTTC.